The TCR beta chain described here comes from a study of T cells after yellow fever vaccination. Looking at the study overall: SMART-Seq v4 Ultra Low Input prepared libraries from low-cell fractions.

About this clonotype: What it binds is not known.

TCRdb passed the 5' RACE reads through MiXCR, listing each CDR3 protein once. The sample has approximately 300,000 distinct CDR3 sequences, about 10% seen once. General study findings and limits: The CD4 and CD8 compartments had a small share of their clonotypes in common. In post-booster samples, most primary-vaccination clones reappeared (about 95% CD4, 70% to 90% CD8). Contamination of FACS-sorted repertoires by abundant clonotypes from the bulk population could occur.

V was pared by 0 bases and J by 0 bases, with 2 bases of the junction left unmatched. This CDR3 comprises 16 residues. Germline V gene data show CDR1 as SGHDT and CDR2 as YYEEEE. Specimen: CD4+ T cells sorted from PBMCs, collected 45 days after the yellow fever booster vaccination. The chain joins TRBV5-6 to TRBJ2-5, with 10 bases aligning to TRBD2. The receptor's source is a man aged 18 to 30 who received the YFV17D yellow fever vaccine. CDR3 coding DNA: TGTGCCAGCAGCTTGGTGAGCGGGGGGGACCAAGAGACCCAGTACTTC. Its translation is CASSLVSGGDQETQYF.